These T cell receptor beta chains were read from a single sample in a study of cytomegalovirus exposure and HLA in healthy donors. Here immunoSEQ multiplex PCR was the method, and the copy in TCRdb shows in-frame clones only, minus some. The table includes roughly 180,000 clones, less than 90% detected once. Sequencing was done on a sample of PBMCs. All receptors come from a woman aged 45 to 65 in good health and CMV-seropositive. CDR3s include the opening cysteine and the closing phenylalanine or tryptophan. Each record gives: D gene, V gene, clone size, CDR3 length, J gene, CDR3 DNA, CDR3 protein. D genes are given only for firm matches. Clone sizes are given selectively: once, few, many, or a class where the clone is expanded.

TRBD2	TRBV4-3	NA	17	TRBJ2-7	TGCGCCAGCAGCCAGGACGACGTTCGGGGAGGGGCCTACGAGCAGTACTTC	CASSQDDVRGGAYEQYF
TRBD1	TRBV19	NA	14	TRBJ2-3	TGTGCCAGTAGTATCGACAGGGGTATGGATACGCAGTATTTT	CASSIDRGMDTQYF
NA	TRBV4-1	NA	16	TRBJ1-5	TGCGCCAGCAGCCAACGGACGGGAGGAAGTCATCAGCCCCAGCATTTT	CASSQRTGGSHQPQHF
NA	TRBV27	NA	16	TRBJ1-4	TGTGCCAGCAGTTTAGGGCAGGGCCGATTTAATGAAAAACTGTTTTTT	CASSLGQGRFNEKLFF
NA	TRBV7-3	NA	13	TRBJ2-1	TGTGCCAGCAGCTTAAGTGTCGGCAATGAGCAGTTCTTC	CASSLSVGNEQFF
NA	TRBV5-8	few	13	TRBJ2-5	TGTGCCAGCAGCTTCCAGGGTTTGGAGACCCAGTACTTC	CASSFQGLETQYF
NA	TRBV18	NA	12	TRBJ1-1	TGTGCCAGCCCAAGGGGGAACACTGAAGCTTTCTTT	CASPRGNTEAFF
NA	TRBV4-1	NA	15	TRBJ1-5	TGCGCCAGCAGCCGACCAGACAGCAGCAATCAGCCCCAGCATTTT	CASSRPDSSNQPQHF
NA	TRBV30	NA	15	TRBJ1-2	TGTGCCTGGAGTGTATCTCTCCAGGGGCTCTATGGCTACACCTTC	CAWSVSLQGLYGYTF
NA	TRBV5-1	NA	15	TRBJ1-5	TGCGCCAGCAGCTTGTACGGAGATAGCAATCAGCCCCAGCATTTT	CASSLYGDSNQPQHF
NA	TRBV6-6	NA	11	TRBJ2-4	TGTGCCAGCGCACAGGGAAACATTCAGTACTTC	CASAQGNIQYF
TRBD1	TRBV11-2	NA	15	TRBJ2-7	TGTGCCAGCAGCTTAGAGTCGGGACAGGGGTACGAGCAGTACTTC	CASSLESGQGYEQYF
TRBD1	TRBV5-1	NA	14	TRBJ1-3	TGCGCCAGCAGCCCAGGACAGGGGGGAAACACCATATATTTT	CASSPGQGGNTIYF
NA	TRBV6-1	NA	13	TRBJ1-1	TGTGCCAGCAGGAGACAGGAGAACACTGAAGCTTTCTTT	CASRRQENTEAFF
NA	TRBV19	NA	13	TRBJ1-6	TGTGCCAGTAGCCCCGTGGCCCTTGAACCCCTCCACTTT	CASSPVALEPLHF
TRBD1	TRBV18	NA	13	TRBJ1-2	TGTGCCAGCTCACCAGACAGGGTTTATGGCTACACCTTC	CASSPDRVYGYTF
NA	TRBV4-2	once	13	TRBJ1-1	TGTGCCAGCAGCCCGCGCCCGAACACTGAAGCTTTCTTT	CASSPRPNTEAFF
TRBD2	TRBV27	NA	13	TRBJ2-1	TGTGCCAGCAGGCCTAGCGGGGGCGCCGAGGTGTTCTTC	CASRPSGGAEVFF
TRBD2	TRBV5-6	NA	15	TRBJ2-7	TGTGCCAGCAGACAACTAGCGGCTCCCTACGTGGAGCAGTACTTC	CASRQLAAPYVEQYF
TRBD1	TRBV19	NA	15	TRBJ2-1	TGTGCCAGTAGTCCCCACAGGGGGACATCTTTCGAGCAGTTCTTC	CASSPHRGTSFEQFF
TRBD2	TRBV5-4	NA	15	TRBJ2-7	TGTGCCAGCAGCCCCGGACTAGCTCAAACCTACGAGCAGTACTTC	CASSPGLAQTYEQYF
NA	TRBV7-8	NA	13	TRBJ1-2	TGTGCCAGCAGCTTAGACTGGAACTATGGCTACACCTTC	CASSLDWNYGYTF
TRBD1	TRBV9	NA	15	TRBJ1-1	TGTGCCAGCAGCGTAGCCGGACAGGGAAAGTCTGAAGCTTTCTTT	CASSVAGQGKSEAFF
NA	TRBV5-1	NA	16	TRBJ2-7	TGCGCCAGCAGCCGCGGCTCTAGCGAGGGGGCCTACGAGCAGTACTTC	CASSRGSSEGAYEQYF